These 23 T cell receptor beta chains were sequenced from one sample in a study of blood T cell repertoires in COVID-19. Profiled with immunoSEQ multiplex PCR; TCRdb holds only in-frame clones, not every one. The sample records about 45,000 clones, roughly 82% being singletons. Material: peripheral blood. Receptors originate from a human donor in a cohort sampled during active COVID-19.

The chain combines TRBV10-2 with TRBJ2-2; D might be TRBD1 or TRBD2, each matching 5 bases. The ends were cut back, 6 bases at V and 6 bases at J, with 11 bases in the middle. The CDR3 is made up of 13 amino acids. Germline lookup yields CDR1 WSHSY and CDR2 SAAADI. The CDR3 nucleotides are TGCGCCAGCAGCGAGGGGCGGGCCGGGGAGCTGTTTTTT. This encodes CASSEGRAGELFF.

This chain connects TRBV4-1 to TRBJ1-2; tentatively, D is TRBD1 (6 bases). Germline assignment: CDR1 MGHRA and CDR2 YSYEKL. Deletions cut 1 base from V and 6 bases from J, with 15 bases between. The CDR3 spans 15 residues. CDR3 amino acids: CASSQGESGEHGYTF. Written as DNA, the CDR3 is TGCGCCAGCAGCCAAGGGGAATCAGGGGAGCATGGCTACACCTTC.

V and J are TRBV18 and TRBJ2-2; 8 bases fit TRBD2. Germline-derived CDR1 and CDR2 are KGHSH and LQKENI. The CDR3 sequence is 18 residues long. Trimming removed 1 base from V and 0 bases from J; junction bases left unmatched: 7. The CDR3 sequence is CASSPRRSGSANTGELFF. The CDR3 DNA reads TGTGCCAGCTCACCACGTAGGAGCGGGAGCGCGAACACCGGGGAGCTGTTTTTT.

The chain is built from TRBV5-1 and TRBJ1-4; the match to TRBD1 covers 11 bases. The CDR3 covers 15 residues. The V segment lost 5 bases and the J segment 3 bases; nucleotides outside the gene matches: 3. Germline lookup yields CDR1 SGHRS and CDR2 YFSETQ. CDR3 sequence reads: CASRGQGAANEKLFF. The CDR3 coding sequence is TGCGCCAGCAGAGGACAGGGGGCAGCTAATGAAAAACTGTTTTTT.

V and J are TRBV27 and TRBJ2-7; 7 nucleotides agree with TRBD1. Germline loops: CDR1 MNHEY, CDR2 SMNVEV (reference sequence). Trimming removed 4 bases from V and 0 bases from J; junction bases left unmatched: 6. The CDR3 spans 15 residues. The CDR3 sequence is CASSSTGTASYEQYF. Here the CDR3 DNA reads TGTGCCAGCAGTTCCACCGGGACAGCCTCCTACGAGCAGTACTTC.

The rearrangement uses TRBV3-1 (or the pseudogene TRBV3-2) and TRBJ2-7, with D tentatively TRBD2 (5 bases). Trimming pared 1 base from V and 5 bases from J, leaving 12 bases between. CDR1 and CDR2 from the germline V gene are LGHDT and YNNKEL (reference sequence). This CDR3 region has 14 residues. CDR3 coding DNA: TGTGCCAGCAGCCAAGGCAGAGGGAGCCACGAGCAGTACTTC. Amino acid sequence: CASSQGRGSHEQYF.

The chain couples TRBV5-6 to TRBJ2-5; tentative D call: TRBD2 (6 bases). V was shortened by 4 bases and J by 5 bases, with 24 bases between the two germline ends. Germline lookup yields CDR1 SGHDT and CDR2 YYEEEE. The CDR3 extends over 17 amino acids. The CDR3 nucleotides read TGTGCCAGCAGCCTGGAGGCCTCTAGCGTGTATATGGAGACCCAGTACTTC. It specifies CASSLEASSVYMETQYF.

This clone was picked up one time. The J gene is TRBJ2-1, the V gene TRBV19, with TRBD1 matching 7 bases. CDR1 is LNHDA and CDR2 is SQIVND in the germline V gene (reference sequence). This CDR3 contains 14 residues. V trimming: 4 bases; J trimming: 10 bases; junction bases outside the gene matches: 10. CDR3 nucleotide sequence: TGTGCCAGTAGTACGTCGACAGGGCCTAGCGAGCAGTTCTTC. It yields the protein CASSTSTGPSEQFF.

The chain's CDR3 is CASSFSGSFGNEQFF. CDR3 sequence (DNA): TGTGCCAGCAGTTTCAGCGGGAGTTTTGGCAATGAGCAGTTCTTC. This chain links TRBV6-6 with TRBJ2-1; 8 bases are a match to TRBD2. The CDR3 consists of 15 residues. The J segment lost 6 bases and the V segment lost 4 bases, leaving 8 bases of the junction unmatched. Germline values: CDR1 MNHNY, CDR2 SVGAGI (reference sequence).

The V gene is TRBV14, the J gene TRBJ1-5; a weak D match, TRBD1 (6 bases). V lost 0 bases and J 1 base, leaving 16 bases between the germline ends. The germline V gene has CDR1 SGHDN and CDR2 FVKESK. The CDR3 loop spans 18 amino acids. CDR3 region: CASSQDLGDNWSNQPQHF. DNA for the CDR3: TGTGCCAGCAGCCAAGATTTAGGGGACAACTGGAGCAATCAGCCCCAGCATTTT.

The chain carries TRBV5-1 and TRBJ2-7; TRBD2 matches at 9 bases. CDR1 and CDR2 from the germline V gene are SGHRS and YFSETQ. CDR3 length: 14 residues. V lost 2 bases and J lost 3; bases outside the gene matches: 3. In DNA, the CDR3 is TGCGCCAGCAGCTTCGGCGGGAGGGACTACGAGCAGTACTTC. It yields the protein CASSFGGRDYEQYF.

This chain joins TRBV28 and TRBJ2-5; D is possibly TRBD2 (6 bases). V gave up 2 bases and J gave up 5 bases, with 15 bases separating them. The CDR3 is made up of 15 amino acids. The germline V gene has CDR1 MDHEN and CDR2 SYDVKM. CDR3 loop: CASSLMGEARETQYF. The DNA for the CDR3 is TGTGCCAGCAGTTTAATGGGGGAGGCCCGGGAGACCCAGTACTTC. The complete variable domain, with remaining parts taken from reference TRBV28 and TRBJ2-5, reads DVKVTQSSRYLVKRTGEKVFLECVQDMDHENMFWYRQDPGLGLRLIYFSYDVKMKEKGDIPEGYSVSREKKERFSLILESASTNQTSMYLCASSLMGEARETQYFGPGTRLLVL.

A note on this clone: Other DNA sequences in this specimen translate into the identical CDR3. The chain recombines TRBV2 with TRBJ1-1; weak D call: TRBD1 (5 bases). Trimming pared 2 bases from V and 1 base from J, leaving 5 bases between. There are 13 residues in the CDR3. Germline V gene lookup returns CDR1 SNHLY and CDR2 FYNNEI. The CDR3 is CASSEQGNTEAFF. The CDR3 bases are TGTGCCAGCAGTGAACAGGGGAACACTGAAGCTTTCTTT.

The chain joins TRBV6-1 to TRBJ2-7; 11 bases line up with TRBD2. Germline CDR1 reads MNHNS; CDR2 reads SASEGT. The CDR3 is 15 amino acids. V shed 8 bases and J 3 bases; nucleotides not matched to a gene: 9. The CDR3 region has the DNA TGTGCCAGCGTCCTTTCCGGGACTAGCGGCTACGAGCAGTACTTC. As protein: CASVLSGTSGYEQYF.

This chain uses TRBV10-3 with TRBJ2-7, with TRBD1 identical over 11 bases. The CDR3 is 14 residues long. Unmatched junction bases numbered 5, after V lost 6 bases and J lost 4 bases. In germline, CDR1 is ENHRY, CDR2 SYGVKD. The CDR3 coding sequence is TGTGCCATCAGGGACAGGGGGCGCGTTTACGAGCAGTACTTC. Translation gives CAIRDRGRVYEQYF.

The CDR3 reads CASSEGPGVQETQYF. For the CDR3, the DNA is TGTGCCAGCAGTGAAGGTCCCGGGGTACAAGAGACCCAGTACTTC. V is TRBV2 and J is TRBJ2-5; a weak D match, TRBD2 (5 bases). Trimming left V 1 base short and J 2 bases short, with 11 bases between. CDR3 length: 15 residues. Germline V gene lookup returns CDR1 SNHLY and CDR2 FYNNEI.

The CDR3 region is CASSDVGVAGTSYNEQFF. The CDR3 DNA follows: TGTGCCAGCAGTGACGTCGGGGTAGCGGGTACCTCCTACAATGAGCAGTTCTTC. This chain links TRBV6-4 with TRBJ2-1, with 7 bases that match TRBD2. The V and J ends lost 2 bases and 0 bases, in that order; junction bases with no gene match: 10. The CDR3 is 18 residues long. The germline CDR1 and CDR2 sequences are MRHNA and SNTAGT.

V is TRBV30 and J is TRBJ1-1; D might be TRBD1 (6 bases). Between the trimmed V and J ends, which lost 0 bases and 6 bases, there was a span of 14 bases. The CDR3 spans 14 residues. Germline lookup yields CDR1 GTSNPN and CDR2 SVGIG (reference sequence). The CDR3, as DNA: TGTGCCTGGAGTGTACGGGACACCCGCTCTGAAGCTTTCTTT. Its protein product is CAWSVRDTRSEAFF.

The V and J genes are TRBV10-3 and TRBJ2-3; no clear D gene. V lost 3 bases, J lost 4 bases, and 11 bases lay in between. The CDR3 has 14 amino acids. CDR1 and CDR2 from the germline V gene are ENHRY and SYGVKD. The DNA of the CDR3 is TGTGCCATCAGTGAAGGTAGCCTCCCAGATACGCAGTATTTT. Translating it yields CAISEGSLPDTQYF.

This rearrangement joins TRBV15 to TRBJ1-3; 9 bases align to TRBD1. Germline-derived CDR1 and CDR2 are LNHNV and YYDKDF (reference sequence). The CDR3 sequence is 15 residues long. J was trimmed by 4 bases and V by 4 bases; bases with no gene match: 5. The CDR3: CATSIDRGFGNTIYF. The CDR3 DNA follows: TGTGCCACCAGCATAGACAGGGGGTTCGGAAACACCATATATTTT.

The chain uses TRBV3-1 (or the pseudogene TRBV3-2) and TRBJ1-5, with a tentative D call TRBD1 (5 bases). Looked up from germline, CDR1 is LGHDT and CDR2 is YNNKEL (reference sequence). This CDR3 contains 14 residues. Trimming removed 3 bases from V and 3 bases from J, with 9 bases in between. This CDR3 is CASSHGRDNQPQHF. The CDR3 nucleotides read TGTGCCAGCAGCCACGGCAGGGACAATCAGCCCCAGCATTTT.

This sequence joins TRBV18 and TRBJ2-7, with TRBD2 identical over 11 bases. Germline loops: CDR1 KGHSH, CDR2 LQKENI. This CDR3 contains 20 residues. Unmatched junction bases numbered 15, after V lost 0 bases and J lost 2 bases. CDR3 nucleotide sequence: TGTGCCAGCTCACCACCTGAAAGGACTAGCGGGTATTTAAGCACCTACGAGCAGTACTTC. Its translation is CASSPPERTSGYLSTYEQYF.

The J gene is TRBJ1-2, the V gene TRBV4-1; no clear D gene. The CDR3 spans 16 residues. The V end was cut by 1 base, the J end by 5 bases, with 17 bases between. CDR1 and CDR2 from the germline V gene are MGHRA and YSYEKL. CDR3 nucleotide sequence: TGCGCCAGCAGCCAAGTAAGAGAGCGAACTTCGTATGGCTACACCTTC. It yields the protein CASSQVRERTSYGYTF.